Below are 18 T cell receptor beta chains sequenced from a single sample in a study of blood T cell repertoires in COVID-19. Produced via immunoSEQ multiplex PCR; TCRdb's table is partial and in-frame only. The data contain 30,000 to 40,000 clones, about 85% of them singletons. Sample: peripheral blood. These TCRs come from a man in his fifties or sixties with active COVID-19.

The chain has TRBV5-1 and TRBJ1-1; 8 bases match TRBD1. Trimming removed 3 bases from V and 2 bases from J; junction bases left unmatched: 6. This CDR3 is built from 15 residues. Germline V CDR1 and CDR2: SGHRS, YFSETQ. The CDR3 here is CASSSPGGDNTEAFF. The CDR3 DNA sequence: TGCGCCAGCAGCTCCCCAGGGGGCGATAACACTGAAGCTTTCTTT.

J is TRBJ2-2 and V is TRBV28; the D gene is possibly TRBD2 (6 bases). The germline V gene has CDR1 MDHEN and CDR2 SYDVKM. This CDR3 region has 13 residues. Trimming left V 3 bases short and J 4 bases short, with 6 bases between. The CDR3 nucleotides are TGTGCCAGCAGTTTGGGGGGCACCGGGGAGCTGTTTTTT. Protein sequence: CASSLGGTGELFF.

This chain connects TRBV7-9 to TRBJ1-3; a weak D match, TRBD1 (5 bases). V was pared by 8 bases and J by 0 bases, with 17 bases between. The CDR3 contains 16 residues. The germline CDR1 and CDR2 sequences are SEHNR and FQNEAQ (reference sequence). CDR3 coding DNA: TGTGCCAGCCTCCAATTAGGGGCCTACTCTGGAAACACCATATATTTT. Its translation: CASLQLGAYSGNTIYF.

The chain carries TRBV6-6 and TRBJ1-5; a weak D match, TRBD1 (5 bases). Trimming took off 6 bases at V and 2 bases at J, with 11 bases between the two ends. CDR3 size: 14 residues. Germline CDR1 is MNHNY and CDR2 is SVGAGI (reference sequence). The CDR3: CASRTAQGNQPQHF. For the CDR3, the DNA is TGTGCCAGCAGAACTGCACAGGGCAATCAGCCCCAGCATTTT.

The chain has TRBV3-1 (or the pseudogene TRBV3-2) and TRBJ1-5; perhaps TRBD1 as D (5 bases). The germline gives CDR1 LGHDT, CDR2 YNNKEL (reference sequence). Trimming removed 2 bases at V and 5 bases at J, with 13 bases between. The length of the CDR3 is 15 residues. This CDR3 reads CASSQPQVGYQPQHF. Written as DNA, the CDR3 is TGTGCCAGCAGCCAACCACAGGTAGGCTATCAGCCCCAGCATTTT.

This clone has only one observation. This chain links TRBV5-4 with TRBJ2-5; D remains ambiguous. Germline CDR1 reads SGHNT; CDR2 reads YYREEE (reference sequence). With 2 bases removed from V and 7 bases from J, the gap between germline ends came to 12 bases. The CDR3 sequence is 13 residues long. The CDR3 spells CASSFYLVRTQYF. CDR3 coding DNA: TGTGCCAGCAGCTTCTATTTGGTTCGGACCCAGTACTTC.

The rearrangement links TRBV11-3 to TRBJ2-1, with D unresolved. The CDR3 contains 11 residues. The germline CDR1 and CDR2 sequences are SGHNT and YENEEA. V lost 5 bases to trimming and J lost 7 bases, with 6 bases between them. Here the CDR3 reads CASSTGNEQFF. CDR3 coding DNA: TGTGCCAGCAGCACCGGGAATGAGCAGTTCTTC. The whole variable domain, filled in from reference TRBV11-3 and TRBJ2-1, reads EAGVVQSPRYKIIEKKQPVAFWCNPISGHNTLYWYLQNLGQGPELLIRYENEEAVDDSQLPKDRFSAERLKGVDSTLKIQPAELGDSAVYLCASSTGNEQFFGPGTRLTVL.

The J gene is TRBJ2-7, the V gene TRBV19; 7 bases are shared with TRBD2. The junction had 2 bases not matched to a gene; V was cut back by 5 bases and J by 4 bases. Germline V gene sequence: CDR1 LNHDA, CDR2 SQIVND (reference sequence). The CDR3 totals 12 residues. As DNA, the CDR3 is TGTGCCAGTAGTCCGGGGGGTTACGAGCAGTACTTC. This translates into CASSPGGYEQYF.

V is TRBV19 and J is TRBJ1-6; D unresolved. The CDR3 consists of 15 residues. The V end was cut by 5 bases, the J end by 6 bases, with 14 bases between. Germline V lookup: CDR1 LNHDA, CDR2 SQIVND (reference sequence). CDR3 in amino acids: CASSHMEGSNSPLHF. The CDR3 DNA reads as TGTGCCAGTAGTCACATGGAGGGCTCTAATTCACCCCTCCACTTT.

The rearrangement uses TRBV7-2 and TRBJ1-1, with D unresolved. From germline, CDR1 is SGHTA and CDR2 FQGNSA. The ends were cut back, 1 base at V and 3 bases at J, with 6 bases in the middle. This CDR3 contains 13 residues. CDR3 in amino acids: CASSLGSDTEAFF. CDR3 nucleotides: TGTGCCAGCAGCTTAGGGAGTGACACTGAAGCTTTCTTT.

This clone was picked up a small number of times. This chain connects TRBV13 to TRBJ2-7, with 8 bases lining up with TRBD1. The CDR3 loop spans 16 amino acids. V shed 3 bases and J 0 bases; nucleotides not matched to a gene: 7. CDR1 and CDR2 from the germline V gene are PRHDT and FYEKMQ (reference sequence). The DNA of the CDR3 is TGTGCCAGCAGCTTCGTCCGGGACAGGAGCTCCTACGAGCAGTACTTC. Translation: CASSFVRDRSSYEQYF.

J is TRBJ1-3 and V is TRBV24-1; D gene unclear. V was shortened by 3 bases and J by 6 bases, with 8 bases between the two germline ends. CDR3 size: 13 residues. In germline, CDR1 is KGHDR, CDR2 SFDVKD. CDR3 protein: CATSDEGENTIYF. Here the CDR3 DNA reads TGTGCCACCAGTGATGAGGGAGAAAACACCATATATTTT.

The rearrangement joins TRBV7-7 to TRBJ2-2; TRBD2 might be the D (5 bases). This CDR3 region has 14 residues. Looked up from germline, CDR1 is SSHAT and CDR2 is FNYEAQ (reference sequence). V lost 2 bases and J lost 3, with 7 bases in between. The CDR3 DNA is TGTGCCAGCAGCTTAATCGGGGACACCGGGGAGCTGTTTTTT. Protein product: CASSLIGDTGELFF.

The gene calls are TRBV7-6 and TRBJ2-3; no clear D gene. The CDR3 has 15 amino acids. V shed 6 bases and J shed 0 bases, with 13 bases lying between them. The germline CDR1 and CDR2 sequences are SGHVS and FNYEAQ. The CDR3 region has the DNA TGTGCCAGCAGTAAACTGCTGAGAAGCACAGATACGCAGTATTTT. This encodes CASSKLLRSTDTQYF.

The chain is built from TRBV27 and TRBJ2-1; the D gene is possibly TRBD1 (6 bases). Per the germline V gene, CDR1 is MNHEY and CDR2 is SMNVEV (reference sequence). The CDR3 spans 12 residues. Between the trimmed V and J ends, which lost 8 bases and 4 bases, there was a span of 9 bases. The CDR3 here is CASWTVYNEQFF. In nucleotides, the CDR3 is TGTGCCAGCTGGACAGTATACAATGAGCAGTTCTTC.

The chain couples TRBV19 to TRBJ1-1, with 9 bases aligning to TRBD1. Germline CDR1 LNHDA, CDR2 SQIVND (reference sequence). The CDR3 consists of 15 residues. J lost 0 bases, V lost 6 bases, and 5 bases had no gene match. The DNA for the CDR3 is TGTGCCAGTAGGGCCGGGACAGGGTTGAACACTGAAGCTTTCTTT. It encodes CASRAGTGLNTEAFF. The full variable domain, in which reference TRBV19 and TRBJ1-1 provide the parts outside the CDR3, is DGGITQSPKYLFRKEGQNVTLSCEQNLNHDAMYWYRQDPGQGLRLIYYSQIVNDFQKGDIAEGYSVSREKKESFPLTVTSAQKNPTAFYLCASRAGTGLNTEAFFGQGTRLTVV.

In this sample, this clone turned up a few times. The genes are TRBV11-2 and TRBJ2-5; the match to TRBD1 covers 8 bases. This CDR3 region has 15 residues. Germline V gives CDR1 SGHAT, CDR2 FQNNGV. V was clipped by 5 bases and J by 1 base; unmatched bases: 6. CDR3 nucleotide sequence: TGTGCCAGCAGCATCCTACAGGGGGGCCAAGAGACCCAGTACTTC. Amino acids: CASSILQGGQETQYF.

The chain combines TRBV5-4 with TRBJ2-7; perhaps TRBD2 as D (6 bases). V was shortened by 3 bases and J by 3 bases, with 13 bases between the two germline ends. The CDR3 consists of 14 residues. CDR1 SGHNT and CDR2 YYREEE come from the germline V gene (reference sequence). CDR3 region: CASSSTGTYYEQYF. DNA for the CDR3: TGTGCCAGCAGCTCGACCGGGACTTACTACGAGCAGTACTTC.